The 29 T cell receptor beta chains in this list originate from one sample, sequenced in a study of T-cell reconstitution after alpha-beta-depleted transplantation in children. The authors prepared the TCRbeta library with unique molecular identifiers. TCRdb re-derived calls from the PCR reads in MiXCR, one entry per CDR3 protein. This table holds 120,000 to 150,000 distinct CDR3 sequences, 8.5% to 10% found once. The material was PBMCs, mostly from graft donor cells, obtained 180 days after TCRalphabeta/CD19-depleted stem cell transplant. The receptor set was obtained from a female patient aged 2 to 10 who had a stem cell transplant for congenital amegakaryocytic thrombocytopenia, so the T cells may come from the graft donor.

This clonotype has at least ten counts. The chain links TRBV6-5 to TRBJ2-2; D remains unclear. The CDR3 has 13 residues. V gave up 0 bases and J gave up 6 bases, with 5 bases separating them. CDR1 MNHEY and CDR2 SVGAGI come from the germline V gene. The CDR3, as DNA: TGTGCCAGCAGTTACTCGGGGTCCGGGGAGCTGTTTTTT. As protein: CASSYSGSGELFF.

This clonotype was seen ten or more times. The chain is built from TRBV4-2 and TRBJ2-5; a weak D match, TRBD2 (6 bases). This CDR3 comprises 16 residues. Germline CDR1 reads LGHNA; CDR2 reads YNFKEQ. V was pared by 1 base and J by 5 bases, with 17 bases between. CDR3 DNA sequence: TGTGCCAGCAGCCAAGGCAGGGCGGGACCGGGCGAGACCCAGTACTTC. Protein sequence: CASSQGRAGPGETQYF.

This clonotype was counted many times. The chain employs TRBV27 and TRBJ2-2; 8 nucleotides agree with TRBD2. Germline V gene sequence: CDR1 MNHEY, CDR2 SMNVEV (reference sequence). This CDR3 comprises 16 residues. The ends lost 10 bases at V and 3 bases at J; junction bases unmatched: 13. The CDR3 loop is CAIAKNGREYTGELFF. As DNA, the CDR3 is TGTGCCATCGCGAAGAACGGGAGGGAATACACCGGGGAGCTGTTTTTT.

Many counts were recorded for this clonotype. The genes are TRBV20-1 and TRBJ1-2; D is uncertain. V was clipped by 1 base and J by 7 bases, with 22 bases between them. CDR3 length equals 16 residues. Germline V CDR1 and CDR2: DFQATT, SNEGSKA (reference sequence). For the CDR3, the DNA is TGCAGTGCTAGAGCCAACACAAGATTCGCAGACATTGGCTACACCTTC. Protein product: CSARANTRFADIGYTF.

The rearrangement links TRBV13 to TRBJ1-1; D possibly corresponds to TRBD1 (5 bases). The CDR3 sequence is 13 residues long. CDR1 is PRHDT, CDR2 FYEKMQ, per germline (reference sequence). Trimming cost V 5 bases and J 7 bases, with 14 bases left between them. Here the CDR3 reads CASSPDIASEAFF. CDR3 DNA sequence: TGTGCCAGCAGCCCGGACATCGCCAGTGAAGCTTTCTTT.

This clonotype has a count of ten or more. The chain combines TRBV6-1 with TRBJ1-1; TRBD1 might be the D (5 bases). Germline loops: CDR1 MNHNS, CDR2 SASEGT. The CDR3 is 13 amino acids. Trimming pared 6 bases from V and 6 bases from J, leaving 14 bases between. The DNA for the CDR3 is TGTGCCAGCAGAAGACAGTTGTGGGCTGAAGCTTTCTTT. Amino acid sequence: CASRRQLWAEAFF.

This clonotype was seen a handful of times. The chain couples TRBV20-1 to TRBJ2-1; tentatively, D is TRBD1 (6 bases). The CDR3 has 14 residues. CDR1 DFQATT and CDR2 SNEGSKA come from the germline V gene (reference sequence). The CDR3 sequence: CSGGPAPLYNEQFF. The CDR3 nucleotides read TGCTCTGGGGGCCCCGCGCCCCTTTACAATGAGCAGTTCTTC.

The chain employs TRBV5-1 and TRBJ2-1, with 12 bases that match TRBD2. The CDR3 runs to 14 residues. The V gene's germline CDR1 is SGHRS and CDR2 YFSETQ. Unmatched junction bases numbered 2, after V lost 2 bases and J lost 8 bases. CDR3 region: CASSLPSGGDEQFF. In nucleotides, the CDR3 is TGCGCCAGCAGCTTACCTAGCGGGGGGGATGAGCAGTTCTTC.

This clonotype was observed many times. The chain is built from TRBV4-1 and TRBJ1-6; 12 bases fit TRBD1. Germline assignment: CDR1 MGHRA and CDR2 YSYEKL. CDR3 length: 21 amino acids. The V segment lost 0 bases and the J segment 10 bases; nucleotides outside the gene matches: 19. DNA of the CDR3: TGCGCCAGCAGCCAAGATCGATCTTACGGGACAGGGGGCCAGAGAGGGTCACCCCTCCACTTT. As protein: CASSQDRSYGTGGQRGSPLHF.

This clonotype was found many times. The chain employs TRBV5-1 and TRBJ2-7, with 10 bases fitting TRBD1. The CDR3 has 17 amino acids. V lost 4 bases and J lost 2; bases outside the gene matches: 12. Germline CDR1 and CDR2: SGHRS and YFSETQ. CDR3 nucleotide sequence: TGCGCCAGCAGCCTAAGGACAGGGGGTTGGTTGACCTACGAGCAGTACTTC. Translation: CASSLRTGGWLTYEQYF.

The V and J genes are TRBV11-2 and TRBJ2-5; 12 bases align to TRBD2. The trim removed 4 bases at V and 1 base at J, leaving 10 bases unmatched. The CDR3 consists of 18 residues. Germline V lookup: CDR1 SGHAT, CDR2 FQNNGV. The CDR3: CASSWRTSGIGLQETQYF. CDR3 in DNA: TGTGCCAGCAGCTGGAGGACTAGCGGGATCGGACTCCAAGAGACCCAGTACTTC.

The chain is built from TRBV7-9 and TRBJ2-2; D call uncertain. The CDR3 runs to 14 residues. Germline V gene lookup returns CDR1 SEHNR and CDR2 FQNEAQ (reference sequence). V lost 1 base to trimming and J lost 3 bases, with 6 bases between them. The CDR3 DNA reads as TGTGCCAGCAGCTTAGGGAGCCACACCGGGGAGCTGTTTTTT. It yields the protein CASSLGSHTGELFF.

This clonotype was observed many times. This chain connects TRBV28 to TRBJ2-6, with TRBD1 matching 7 bases. Trimming removed 5 bases from V and 0 bases from J; junction bases left unmatched: 10. The CDR3 sequence is 18 residues long. The V gene's germline CDR1 is MDHEN and CDR2 SYDVKM. The CDR3, as DNA: TGTGCCAGCAGTCCTCCGGGACAGCGAACCTCTGGGGCCAACGTCCTGACTTTC. The encoded protein is CASSPPGQRTSGANVLTF.

This clonotype was seen ten or more times. The chain recombines TRBV12-3 or TRBV12-4 with TRBJ1-1; 8 nucleotides line up with TRBD1. J gave up 0 bases and V 6 bases, and 9 bases lay outside the gene matches. The CDR3 is 16 amino acids. The CDR3 loop reads CASSPRQGRVNTEAFF. The CDR3 coding sequence is TGTGCCAGCAGCCCACGACAGGGGAGGGTGAACACTGAAGCTTTCTTT.

This clonotype was seen a handful of times. At one end, the junction sequence differs from germline, possibly due to a read error. This chain links TRBV27 with TRBJ2-3; D possibly matches TRBD1 or TRBD2 (5 bases each). The CDR3 length is 12 residues. Per the germline V gene, CDR1 is MNHEY and CDR2 is SMNVEV (reference sequence). The CDR3 bases are TGTGCCGGCAGAAGGGGCGGGGATACGCAGTATTTT. It is translated as CAGRRGGDTQYF.

Many counts were recorded for this clonotype. The chain carries TRBV5-1 and TRBJ2-7; 10 nucleotides agree with TRBD1. Germline values: CDR1 SGHRS, CDR2 YFSETQ. The CDR3 consists of 16 residues. The V segment lost 4 bases and the J segment 2 bases; nucleotides outside the gene matches: 9. CDR3 loop: CASSRKPGQGTYEQYF. Here the CDR3 DNA reads TGCGCCAGCAGCCGAAAACCGGGACAGGGGACCTACGAGCAGTACTTC. The entire variable domain, with the rest obtained from reference TRBV5-1 and TRBJ2-7, is as follows: KAGVTQTPRYLIKTRGQQVTLSCSPISGHRSVSWYQQTPGQGLQFLFEYFSETQRNKGNFPGRFSGRQFSNSRSEMNVSTLELGDSALYLCASSRKPGQGTYEQYFGPGTRLTVT.

This clonotype was found many times. The V call is TRBV21-1, the J call TRBJ2-2; the table's D gene call, TRBD2, was not cross checked with the DNA. TRBV21-1 is reported as a pseudogene. The CDR3 is 16 amino acids. CDR3: CASSASGRGNTGELFF. In nucleotides, the CDR3 is TGTGCCAGCTCCGCTAGCGGGAGGGGGAACACCGGGGAGCTGTTTTTT.

Comment on this clonotype: A read error may produce the germline difference seen at one junction end. V and J are TRBV28 and TRBJ2-5; 11 bases map to TRBD2. CDR1 is MDHEN, CDR2 SYDVKM, per germline. The CDR3 is 16 amino acids. The CDR3 DNA follows: TGTGCCAGCAGCACCCCTAGCGGGAGGACCCAAGAGACCCAGCACTTC. Protein: CASSTPSGRTQETQHF.

To note about this clonotype: With a much larger clone just one base away, this may be a read error. This chain joins TRBV20-1 and TRBJ2-3; 8 bases agree with TRBD1. This CDR3 is built from 14 residues. Looked up from germline, CDR1 is DFQATT and CDR2 is SNEGSKA (reference sequence). DNA of the CDR3: TGCAGTGCTAGAGACCACAGGGGGGCAGATATGCAGTATTTT. Protein: CSARDHRGADMQYF.

This clonotype has ten or more counts. CDR3 amino acids: CASSQRRTISNTGELFF. DNA of the CDR3: TGCGCCAGCAGCCAAAGGCGGACCATATCGAACACCGGGGAGCTGTTTTTT. The chain couples TRBV4-1 to TRBJ2-2; no clear D gene. Per germline, CDR1 MGHRA and CDR2 YSYEKL. Trimming left V 2 bases short and J 0 bases short, with 13 bases between. The CDR3 length is 17 residues.

This clonotype was recorded a few times. Sequence at one end of the junction differs from germline and may be a read error. The CDR3, as DNA: TGCAGTGCTAGAGATCCGACAGCTGACGCTTTCTTT. This gives the protein CSARDPTADAFF. The chain combines TRBV20-1 with TRBJ1-1; maybe TRBD1 (5 bases). Germline CDR1 is DFQATT and CDR2 is SNEGSKA (reference sequence). The CDR3 is 12 residues long.

This clonotype showed up many times. The gene calls are TRBV5-6 and TRBJ2-3, with D possibly TRBD1 on 5 matching bases. This CDR3 is 14 amino acids long. Trimming cost V 5 bases and J 1 base, with 11 bases left between them. Germline V CDR1 and CDR2: SGHDT, YYEEEE. CDR3 in amino acids: CASSSDRGTDTQYF. CDR3 in DNA: TGTGCCAGCAGTTCCGACAGAGGCACAGATACGCAGTATTTT. Combining the CDR3 with reference TRBV5-6 and TRBJ2-3 gives the whole variable domain DAGVTQSPTHLIKTRGQQVTLRCSPKSGHDTVSWYQQALGQGPQFIFQYYEEEERQRGNFPDRFSGHQFPNYSSELNVNALLLGDSALYLCASSSDRGTDTQYFGPGTRLTVL.

This clonotype was recorded many times. CDR3 protein: CASSLAGLAGEYF. CDR3 bases: TGTGCCAGCAGCTTGGCCGGACTAGCGGGAGAATATTTT. V is TRBV5-4 and J is TRBJ2-3; 13 bases map to TRBD2. The CDR3 totals 13 residues. The germline V gene encodes CDR1 SGHNT and CDR2 YYREEE (reference sequence). V was clipped by 0 bases and J by 15 bases; unmatched bases: 4.

This clonotype showed up just a few times. This chain uses TRBV7-2 with TRBJ2-7; 8 bases agree with TRBD1. This CDR3 region has 14 residues. The germline V gene encodes CDR1 SGHTA and CDR2 FQGNSA. V was clipped by 5 bases and J by 5 bases; unmatched bases: 8. The CDR3 bases are TGTGCCAGCAGCCCCGACAGGGGACGGGACGAGCAGTACTTC. Its protein product is CASSPDRGRDEQYF.

This clonotype has ten or more counts. The chain joins TRBV11-2 to TRBJ2-1, with D unclear. CDR1 SGHAT and CDR2 FQNNGV come from the germline V gene. The CDR3 is 12 residues long. The ends were cut back, 5 bases at V and 6 bases at J, with 8 bases in the middle. The CDR3 nucleotides are TGTGCCAGCAGCCCACCTCGCAATGAGCAGTTCTTC. This encodes CASSPPRNEQFF.

This clonotype was seen repeatedly, ten times or more. The J gene is TRBJ2-1, the V gene TRBV11-2; 9 positions match TRBD2. This CDR3 comprises 16 residues. With 7 bases clipped from V and 8 bases from J, the junction kept 15 bases outside the gene matches. The germline CDR1 and CDR2 sequences are SGHAT and FQNNGV. CDR3 coding DNA: TGTGCCAGCACTTTCACAGTAGCGGGAGAGTTTGATGAGCAGTTCTTC. This encodes CASTFTVAGEFDEQFF.

This clonotype was seen a few times. The J gene is TRBJ2-2, the V gene TRBV7-2; 12 bases match TRBD2. J lost 4 bases, V lost 5 bases, and 5 bases had no gene match. The V gene's germline CDR1 is SGHTA and CDR2 FQGNSA. The CDR3 has 16 residues. CDR3 loop: CASSPSGRASTGELFF. Written as DNA, the CDR3 is TGTGCCAGCAGCCCTAGCGGGAGGGCGAGCACCGGGGAGCTGTTTTTT.

This clonotype was observed at least ten times. The J gene is TRBJ2-3, the V gene TRBV10-2; 8 bases agree with TRBD2. CDR3 length: 16 amino acids. With 3 bases clipped from V and 5 bases from J, the junction kept 10 bases outside the gene matches. Germline values: CDR1 WSHSY, CDR2 SAAADI. DNA for the CDR3: TGCGCCAGCAGTGATCGGGGGGGGCACGAGGGAGATACGCAGTATTTT. Translating gives CASSDRGGHEGDTQYF.

The rearrangement uses TRBV12-3 or TRBV12-4 and TRBJ1-4; perhaps TRBD1 as D (6 bases). CDR3 length equals 18 residues. Trimming took off 4 bases at V and 7 bases at J, with 25 bases between the two ends. As DNA, the CDR3 is TGTGCCAGCAGTTCGAAGGACAGTATCCTTTCTTCGAGTGAAAAACTGTTTTTT. Amino acid sequence: CASSSKDSILSSSEKLFF.